This entry is about one T cell receptor (beta chain). Antigen specificity is unknown. The data originate from a study of T cell responses to AZD1222 COVID-19 vaccine. Study-wide findings and caveats: Close to half of spike-specific TCRs reportedly recognize unmutated variant regions.

This CDR3 spans 14 amino acids. The V gene's germline CDR1 is SGHNT and CDR2 YYREEE (reference sequence). The V and J ends lost 1 base and 7 bases respectively, with 12 bases between them. The assay was immunoSEQ multiplex PCR, and TCRdb's table has in-frame clones only and misses some. Here the sample spans roughly 200,000 clones, about 93% being singletons. The genes are TRBV5-4 and TRBJ2-1; D perhaps matches TRBD1 (5 bases). The specimen was peripheral blood, collected on day 0 of MenACWY control vaccination. The receptor was derived from an adult in good health. CDR3 nucleotides: TGTGCCAGCAGCTTGTCCCAGGGTGGTAATGAGCAGTTCTTC. This codes for CASSLSQGGNEQFF.